This passage covers 6 T cell receptor beta chains from one sample sequenced in a study of CD8 T cells in Susac syndrome. Reverse transcription of roughly 0.45 to 1 ug RNA was performed with random hexamers. TCRdb itself ran the immunoSEQ multiplex PCR reads through MiXCR, one entry per CDR3 protein. The data hold around 160,000 distinct CDR3 sequences, with roughly 94% observed a single time. Specimen: CD4+ T cells from PBMCs. These receptors all come from a human donor with multiple sclerosis.

The sample holds a few counts of this clonotype. The rearrangement links TRBV1 to TRBJ2-7; the table's D call TRBD2 went unverified against the DNA. TRBV1 is given as a pseudogene. The CDR3 spans 15 residues. The DNA of the CDR3 is TGCACCATCCCACGGGTAGTAGCGGGAGAGGACGAGCAGTACTTC. It is translated as CTIPRVVAGEDEQYF.

V is TRBV3-1 and J is TRBJ1-2; D is ambiguous. This CDR3 comprises 14 residues. Germline-derived CDR1 and CDR2 are LGHDT and YNNKEL (reference sequence). V lost 0 bases, J lost 8 bases, and 13 bases lay in between. This CDR3 is CASSQEFAGEGYTF. The CDR3 region has the DNA TGTGCCAGCAGCCAAGAGTTTGCAGGTGAGGGCTACACCTTC.

With regard to this clonotype: A much larger clone lies one base from this, so it may be a read error. CDR3 sequence (DNA): TGTGCCAGCAGCTTAGGACAGACCCAGTACTTC. It is translated as CASSLGQTQYF. The chain couples TRBV7-2 to TRBJ2-5; D not certain. The CDR3 is 11 amino acids. CDR1 and CDR2 (germline): SGHTA, FQGNSA. The ends were cut back, 1 base at V and 6 bases at J, with 3 bases in the middle. Using reference TRBV7-2 and TRBJ2-5 for the parts outside the CDR3, the full variable domain is GAGVSQSPSNKVTEKGKDVELRCDPISGHTALYWYRQSLGQGLEFLIYFQGNSAPDKSGLPSDRFSAERTGGSVSTLTIQRTQQEDSAVYLCASSLGQTQYFGPGTRLLVL.

The rearrangement joins TRBV29-1 to TRBJ2-7; either TRBD1 or TRBD2 may fit D (5 bases each). The CDR3 is 13 amino acids. Trimming pared 6 bases from V and 0 bases from J, leaving 12 bases between. Per germline, CDR1 SQVTM and CDR2 ANQGSEA. Here the CDR3 DNA reads TGCAGCGTCCGGACGGGGCCCTCCTACGAGCAGTACTTC. Its protein is CSVRTGPSYEQYF.

This chain joins TRBV20-1 and TRBJ1-3; D ambiguous. Per germline, CDR1 DFQATT and CDR2 SNEGSKA (reference sequence). V was clipped by 3 bases and J by 2 bases, with 5 bases between them. The CDR3 loop spans 12 amino acids. In nucleotides, the CDR3 is TGCAGTGCTAGCCTTGCTGGAAACACCATATATTTT. Encoded protein: CSASLAGNTIYF.

This clonotype was detected once. V gene TRBV9 combines with J gene TRBJ2-1; D might be TRBD1 (6 bases). The CDR3 runs 14 residues. Germline loops: CDR1 SGDLS, CDR2 YYNGEE. Trimming took off 3 bases at V and 3 bases at J, with 10 bases between the two ends. CDR3 region: CASSGGRSYNEQFF. The DNA for the CDR3 is TGTGCCAGCAGCGGGGGGCGGAGCTACAATGAGCAGTTCTTC.